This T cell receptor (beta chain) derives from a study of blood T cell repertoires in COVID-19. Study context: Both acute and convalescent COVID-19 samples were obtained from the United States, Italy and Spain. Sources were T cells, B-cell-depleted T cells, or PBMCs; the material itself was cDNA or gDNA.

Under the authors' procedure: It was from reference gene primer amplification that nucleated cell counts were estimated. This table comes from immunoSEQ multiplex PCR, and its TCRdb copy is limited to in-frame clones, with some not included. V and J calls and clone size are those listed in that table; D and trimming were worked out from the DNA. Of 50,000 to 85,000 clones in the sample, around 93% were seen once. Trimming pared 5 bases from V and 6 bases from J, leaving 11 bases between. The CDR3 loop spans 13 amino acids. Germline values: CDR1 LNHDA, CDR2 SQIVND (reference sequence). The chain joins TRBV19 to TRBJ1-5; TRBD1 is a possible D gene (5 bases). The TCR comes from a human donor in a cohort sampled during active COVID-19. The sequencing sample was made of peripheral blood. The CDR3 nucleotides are TGTGCCAGTAGTGGCAGGGATCGTCAGCCCCAGCATTTT. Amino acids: CASSGRDRQPQHF. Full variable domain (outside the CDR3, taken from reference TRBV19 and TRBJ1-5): DGGITQSPKYLFRKEGQNVTLSCEQNLNHDAMYWYRQDPGQGLRLIYYSQIVNDFQKGDIAEGYSVSREKKESFPLTVTSAQKNPTAFYLCASSGRDRQPQHFGDGTRLSIL.